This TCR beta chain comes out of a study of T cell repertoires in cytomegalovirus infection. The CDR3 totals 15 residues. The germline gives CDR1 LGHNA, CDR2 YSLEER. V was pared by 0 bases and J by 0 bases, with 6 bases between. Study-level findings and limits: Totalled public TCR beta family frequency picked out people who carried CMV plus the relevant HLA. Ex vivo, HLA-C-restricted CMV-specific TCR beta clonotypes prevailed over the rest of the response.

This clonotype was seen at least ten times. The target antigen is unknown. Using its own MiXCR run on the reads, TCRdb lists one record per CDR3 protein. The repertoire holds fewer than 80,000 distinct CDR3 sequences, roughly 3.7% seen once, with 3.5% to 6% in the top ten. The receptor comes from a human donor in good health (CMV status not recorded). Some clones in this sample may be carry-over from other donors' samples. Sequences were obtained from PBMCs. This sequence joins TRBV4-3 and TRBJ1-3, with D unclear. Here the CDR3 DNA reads TGCGCCAGCAGCCAAGATATTTACTCTGGAAACACCATATATTTT. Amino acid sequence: CASSQDIYSGNTIYF.